The clone carrying this T cell receptor beta chain was observed many times. Its antigen is still unknown. This entry is derived from a study of T cell repertoires in cytomegalovirus infection. Study details: In the study, CMV epitopes included recently identified HLA-C-restricted and well-studied HLA-B-restricted ones.

Points from the study as a whole: The ex vivo response showed dominance by HLA-C-restricted CMV-specific TCR beta clonotypes.

One entry per CDR3 protein, called by TCRdb with MiXCR from the reads. The data show 110,000 or so distinct CDR3 sequences, with around 30% seen just once and 41% held by the top ten. Trimming removed 6 bases from V and 6 bases from J; junction bases left unmatched: 3. The CDR3 runs to 14 residues. Germline values: CDR1 LNHDA, CDR2 SQIVND (reference sequence). The J gene is TRBJ2-1, the V gene TRBV19; 12 positions match TRBD2. The specimen comprised CD8+ T cells from cultured PBMCs, sampled from culture after CMV antigen stimulation. The sequence came from a human donor in good health (CMV status not recorded). Some clones in this sample may be carry-over from other donors' samples. The CDR3 region has the DNA TGTGCCAGTAGGCTAGCGGGGGGGCTCAATGAGCAGTTCTTC. Translation: CASRLAGGLNEQFF. The full variable domain, with the rest looked up from reference TRBV19 and TRBJ2-1, is DGGITQSPKYLFRKEGQNVTLSCEQNLNHDAMYWYRQDPGQGLRLIYYSQIVNDFQKGDIAEGYSVSREKKESFPLTVTSAQKNPTAFYLCASRLAGGLNEQFFGPGTRLTVL.